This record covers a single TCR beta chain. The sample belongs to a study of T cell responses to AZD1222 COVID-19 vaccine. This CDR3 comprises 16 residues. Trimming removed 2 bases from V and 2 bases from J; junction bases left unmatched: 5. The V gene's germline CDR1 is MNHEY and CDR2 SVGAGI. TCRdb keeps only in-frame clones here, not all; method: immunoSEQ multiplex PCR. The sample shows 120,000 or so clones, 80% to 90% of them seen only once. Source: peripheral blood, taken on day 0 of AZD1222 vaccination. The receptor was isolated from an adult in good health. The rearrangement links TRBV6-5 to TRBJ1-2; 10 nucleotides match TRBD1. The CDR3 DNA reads TGTGCCAGCAGTTACCGGGGACAGGGGCTAAACTATGGCTACACCTTC. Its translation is CASSYRGQGLNYGYTF.